The 23 T cell receptor beta chains presented below share a single source sample, sequenced in a study of blood T cell repertoires in COVID-19. The repertoire was sequenced with immunoSEQ multiplex PCR; TCRdb's copy has only in-frame clones and lacks some. Of roughly 160,000 clones listed, 86% are singletons. Source material: peripheral blood. These receptor sequences come from a man aged 55-75 years with acute or convalescent COVID-19.

The chain has TRBV28 and TRBJ1-4; 10 bases align to TRBD1. The CDR3 has 15 residues. Per germline, CDR1 MDHEN and CDR2 SYDVKM. V shed 5 bases and J 13 bases; nucleotides not matched to a gene: 13. CDR3 loop: CASSPFRDRGSRLFF. The CDR3 DNA follows: TGTGCCAGCAGTCCTTTCCGGGACAGGGGCAGTAGACTGTTTTTT.

The V gene is TRBV7-3, the J gene TRBJ1-1; D remains ambiguous. Germline V gene sequence: CDR1 SGHTA, CDR2 FQGTGA. The CDR3 runs to 13 residues. V dropped 4 bases and J dropped 11 bases, with 17 bases sitting between them. CDR3 amino acids: CASSSGVTGSAFF. DNA of the CDR3: TGTGCCAGCAGCTCTGGGGTCACGGGATCGGCTTTCTTT.

V is TRBV5-1 and J is TRBJ2-5; TRBD2 matches at 8 bases. The trim removed 0 bases at V and 2 bases at J, leaving 3 bases unmatched. From germline, CDR1 is SGHRS and CDR2 YFSETQ. The length of the CDR3 is 15 residues. The CDR3 spells CASSLGTSGQETQYF. CDR3 in DNA: TGCGCCAGCAGCTTGGGCACTAGCGGACAAGAGACCCAGTACTTC.

This chain joins TRBV5-1 and TRBJ2-1; D is unclear. Germline loops: CDR1 SGHRS, CDR2 YFSETQ. Trimming cost V 0 bases and J 6 bases, with 4 bases left between them. This CDR3 is built from 12 residues. The CDR3 nucleotides are TGCGCCAGCAGCTTGGACGGCAATGAGCAGTTCTTC. It codes for CASSLDGNEQFF.

The genes are TRBV2 and TRBJ2-4; D is ambiguous. V gave up 2 bases and J gave up 0 bases, with 5 bases separating them. Germline V gene lookup returns CDR1 SNHLY and CDR2 FYNNEI. The CDR3 runs 14 residues. In DNA form, the CDR3 reads TGTGCCAGCAGTGAATCCGTAGCCAAAAACATTCAGTACTTC. It specifies CASSESVAKNIQYF.

The gene calls are TRBV4-1 and TRBJ2-2; the match to TRBD2 covers 14 bases. The germline V gene has CDR1 MGHRA and CDR2 YSYEKL. V lost 3 bases and J lost 6; bases outside the gene matches: 9. The CDR3 extends over 18 amino acids. In nucleotides, the CDR3 is TGCGCCAGCAGCCAGGGCGATATGACTAGCGGGAGGGCCGGGGAGCTGTTTTTT. As protein: CASSQGDMTSGRAGELFF.

The J gene is TRBJ2-1, the V gene TRBV9; no reliable D call. Trimming cost V 2 bases and J 8 bases, with 11 bases left between them. CDR1 is SGDLS, CDR2 YYNGEE, per germline. The CDR3 is 13 residues long. In DNA, the CDR3 is TGTGCCAGCAGCGTCTACCCAACCCATGAGCAGTTCTTC. It encodes CASSVYPTHEQFF.

This clone was detected a few times. The chain is built from TRBV2 and TRBJ2-1; perhaps TRBD2 as D (5 bases). CDR1 and CDR2 (germline): SNHLY, FYNNEI. V lost 3 bases and J 8 bases, leaving 14 bases between the germline ends. This CDR3 comprises 14 residues. The CDR3: CASSEILDLDEQFF. CDR3 sequence (DNA): TGTGCCAGCAGTGAGATACTAGATTTGGATGAGCAGTTCTTC.

The genes are TRBV6-5 and TRBJ2-2; a weak D match, TRBD1 (7 bases). The V gene lost 7 bases and the J gene lost 9 bases, with 21 bases spanning the gap. The CDR3 is made up of 15 amino acids. Germline V gene lookup returns CDR1 MNHEY and CDR2 SVGAGI. In DNA, the CDR3 is TGTGCCAGCACCCCTAGGGGGCAGGGAGGCTGGGAGCTGTTTTTT. Amino acids: CASTPRGQGGWELFF.

The chain carries TRBV2 and TRBJ1-5, with TRBD1 matching over 7 bases. V was clipped by 3 bases and J by 0 bases; unmatched bases: 5. Germline V CDR1 and CDR2: SNHLY, FYNNEI. The CDR3 is 16 amino acids. The DNA for the CDR3 is TGTGCCAGCAGTGACGACAGGGTATATAGCAATCAGCCCCAGCATTTT. It encodes CASSDDRVYSNQPQHF.

A single count supports this clone. This rearrangement joins TRBV6-5 to TRBJ2-7, with 11 positions matching TRBD2. Germline CDR1 reads MNHEY; CDR2 reads SVGAGI. There are 15 residues in the CDR3. The junction had 5 bases not matched to a gene; V was cut back by 6 bases and J by 1 base. The CDR3 region has the DNA TGTGCCAGCAGCAGGAGGACTAGCGGGTCCTACGAGCAGTACTTC. Amino acids: CASSRRTSGSYEQYF.

The chain carries TRBV28 and TRBJ1-5, with no clear D. The CDR3 is made up of 15 amino acids. V lost 6 bases, J lost 0 bases, and 12 bases lay in between. The germline CDR1 and CDR2 sequences are MDHEN and SYDVKM. The CDR3 region is CASRLQVNSNQPQHF. The CDR3 nucleotides are TGTGCCAGCAGACTTCAGGTTAATAGCAATCAGCCCCAGCATTTT.

The rearrangement uses TRBV18 and TRBJ2-3; possibly TRBD2 for D (6 bases). The CDR3 extends over 13 amino acids. Germline V gene lookup returns CDR1 KGHSH and CDR2 LQKENI. Trimming took 8 bases from V and 10 from J, leaving 19 bases between them. The CDR3 DNA reads as TGTGCCAGCACGGACGGTACCGGGACTCCGCAGTATTTT. This sequence encodes CASTDGTGTPQYF.

J is TRBJ1-2 and V is TRBV6-5; D ambiguous. This CDR3 region has 13 residues. Germline lookup yields CDR1 MNHEY and CDR2 SVGAGI. V was clipped by 4 bases and J by 0 bases, with 6 bases between them. The CDR3 nucleotides read TGTGCCAGCAGTTTTGACACTAACTATGGCTACACCTTC. Its protein is CASSFDTNYGYTF.

This clone was detected once. The chain is built from TRBV19 and TRBJ1-6; D remains unclear. The CDR3 loop spans 14 amino acids. V was shortened by 6 bases and J by 3 bases, with 9 bases between the two germline ends. Germline CDR1 and CDR2: LNHDA and SQIVND (reference sequence). The DNA of the CDR3 is TGTGCCAGTAGGGACGGGGACTATAATTCACCCCTCCACTTT. Translating it yields CASRDGDYNSPLHF.

V gene TRBV7-2 combines with J gene TRBJ1-2; no firm D call. Deletions cut 4 bases from V and 4 bases from J, with 10 bases between. CDR3 length equals 13 residues. Germline values: CDR1 SGHTA, CDR2 FQGNSA. This CDR3 reads CASSSRGSYGYTF. DNA for the CDR3: TGTGCCAGCAGCTCCCGGGGTTCCTATGGCTACACCTTC.

The chain is built from TRBV3-1 (or the pseudogene TRBV3-2) and TRBJ1-6; 9 bases map to TRBD1. CDR3 length: 14 residues. Germline CDR1 is LGHDT and CDR2 is YNNKEL (reference sequence). Trimming removed 8 bases from V and 6 bases from J; junction bases left unmatched: 5. This chain's CDR3 is CASGWTGANSPLHF. The CDR3 DNA reads TGTGCCAGCGGGTGGACAGGGGCTAATTCACCCCTCCACTTT.

The V call is TRBV2, the J call TRBJ2-1; TRBD2 might be the D (5 bases). V lost 2 bases to trimming and J lost 4 bases, with 9 bases between them. Germline assignment: CDR1 SNHLY and CDR2 FYNNEI. The CDR3 loop spans 14 amino acids. CDR3 sequence reads: CASSEILGYNEQFF. The CDR3 region has the DNA TGTGCCAGCAGTGAAATACTAGGTTACAATGAGCAGTTCTTC. The whole variable domain, remainder taken from reference TRBV2 and TRBJ2-1, is EPEVTQTPSHQVTQMGQEVILRCVPISNHLYFYWYRQILGQKVEFLVSFYNNEISEKSEIFDDQFSVERPDGSNFTLKIRSTKLEDSAMYFCASSEILGYNEQFFGPGTRLTVL.

The chain employs TRBV3-1 (or the pseudogene TRBV3-2) and TRBJ1-2; D call uncertain. Trimming removed 3 bases at V and 4 bases at J, with 12 bases between. This CDR3 has 14 amino acids. The germline V gene encodes CDR1 LGHDT and CDR2 YNNKEL (reference sequence). CDR3 DNA: TGTGCCAGCAGCCATCGAGAGCCCCTCTATGGCTACACCTTC. This translates into CASSHREPLYGYTF.

This rearrangement joins TRBV6-5 to TRBJ2-7; 9 bases align to TRBD2. The CDR3 runs to 14 residues. The germline V gene has CDR1 MNHEY and CDR2 SVGAGI. Unmatched junction bases numbered 10, after V lost 7 bases and J lost 6 bases. The CDR3 DNA sequence: TGTGCCAGCACGATAGAAGCGGGAGGTAGCGAGCAGTACTTC. It specifies CASTIEAGGSEQYF.

This clone was seen a few times. V is TRBV19 and J is TRBJ1-2, with TRBD1 as a possible D gene (6 bases). The CDR3 runs 13 residues. Germline V gene lookup returns CDR1 LNHDA and CDR2 SQIVND (reference sequence). Trimming took 3 bases from V and 4 from J, leaving 9 bases between them. CDR3: CASSIRGAYGYTF. CDR3 in DNA: TGTGCCAGTAGTATCAGGGGAGCCTATGGCTACACCTTC.

The rearrangement uses TRBV5-1 and TRBJ2-1; 13 nucleotides agree with TRBD2. J lost 5 bases, V lost 3 bases, and 5 bases had no gene match. The germline V gene has CDR1 SGHRS and CDR2 YFSETQ. The CDR3 loop spans 16 amino acids. CDR3 region: CASSWAGTSGNNEQFF. The CDR3 coding sequence is TGCGCCAGCAGCTGGGCCGGGACTAGCGGGAACAATGAGCAGTTCTTC.

The chain links TRBV3-1 (or the pseudogene TRBV3-2) to TRBJ2-5, with 13 bases that match TRBD2. The CDR3 contains 19 residues. Germline CDR1 reads LGHDT; CDR2 reads YNNKEL (reference sequence). J gave up 0 bases and V 0 bases, and 7 bases lay outside the gene matches. The CDR3 sequence: CASSQDQGLAGSYQETQYF. CDR3 coding DNA: TGTGCCAGCAGCCAAGATCAGGGACTAGCGGGATCGTACCAAGAGACCCAGTACTTC.